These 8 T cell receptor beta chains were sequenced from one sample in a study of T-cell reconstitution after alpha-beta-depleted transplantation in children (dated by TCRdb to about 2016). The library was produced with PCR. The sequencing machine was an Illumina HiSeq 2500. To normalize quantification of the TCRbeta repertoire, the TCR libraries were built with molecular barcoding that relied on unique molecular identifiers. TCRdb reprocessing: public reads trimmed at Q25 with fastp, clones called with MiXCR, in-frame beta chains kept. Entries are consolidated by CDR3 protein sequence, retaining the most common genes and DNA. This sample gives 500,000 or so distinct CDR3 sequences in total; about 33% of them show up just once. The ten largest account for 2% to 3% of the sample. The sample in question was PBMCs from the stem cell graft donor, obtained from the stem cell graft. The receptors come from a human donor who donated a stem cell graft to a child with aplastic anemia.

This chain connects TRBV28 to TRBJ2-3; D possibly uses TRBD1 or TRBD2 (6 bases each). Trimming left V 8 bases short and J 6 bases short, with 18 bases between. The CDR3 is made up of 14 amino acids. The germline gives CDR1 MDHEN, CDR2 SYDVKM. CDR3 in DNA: TGTGCCAGCCTGCGGGACAATGCCATGGATACGCAGTATTTT. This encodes CASLRDNAMDTQYF.

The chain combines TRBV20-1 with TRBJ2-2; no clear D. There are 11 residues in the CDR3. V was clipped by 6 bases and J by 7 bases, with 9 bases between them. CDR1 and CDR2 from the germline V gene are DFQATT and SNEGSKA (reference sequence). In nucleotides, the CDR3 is TGCAGTGCCAGGACGGGCGGGGAGCTGTTTTTT. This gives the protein CSARTGGELFF.

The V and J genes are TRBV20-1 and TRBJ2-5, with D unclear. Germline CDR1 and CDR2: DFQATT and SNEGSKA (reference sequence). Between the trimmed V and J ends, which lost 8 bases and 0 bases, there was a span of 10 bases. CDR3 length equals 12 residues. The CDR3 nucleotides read TGCAGTCCCGATTTTAACCAAGAGACCCAGTACTTC. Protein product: CSPDFNQETQYF.

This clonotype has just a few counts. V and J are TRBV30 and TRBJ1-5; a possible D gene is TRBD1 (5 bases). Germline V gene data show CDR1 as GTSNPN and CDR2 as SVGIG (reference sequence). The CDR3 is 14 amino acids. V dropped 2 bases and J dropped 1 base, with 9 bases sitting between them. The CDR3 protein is CAWSSGLSNQPQHF. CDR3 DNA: TGTGCCTGGAGTTCAGGGCTGAGCAATCAGCCCCAGCATTTT.

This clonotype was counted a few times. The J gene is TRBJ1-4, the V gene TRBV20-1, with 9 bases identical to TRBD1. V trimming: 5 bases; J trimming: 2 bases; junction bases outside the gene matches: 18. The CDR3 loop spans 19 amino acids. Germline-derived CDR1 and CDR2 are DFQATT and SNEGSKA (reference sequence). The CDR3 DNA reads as TGCAGTGCTGCTAACCCGGGACAGGGCTTTTTTGGGACTAATGAAAAACTGTTTTTT. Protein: CSAANPGQGFFGTNEKLFF.

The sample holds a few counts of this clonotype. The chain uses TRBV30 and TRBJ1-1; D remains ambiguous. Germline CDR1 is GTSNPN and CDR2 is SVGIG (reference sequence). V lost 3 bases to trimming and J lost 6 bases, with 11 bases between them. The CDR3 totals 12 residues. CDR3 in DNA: TGTGCCTGGAGCCCGGGAACCTCTGAAGCTTTCTTT. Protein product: CAWSPGTSEAFF.

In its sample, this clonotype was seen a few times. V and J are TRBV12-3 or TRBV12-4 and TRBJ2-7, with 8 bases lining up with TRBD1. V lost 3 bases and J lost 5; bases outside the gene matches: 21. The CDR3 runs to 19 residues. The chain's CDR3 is CASSLVAGPLAPGGHEQYF. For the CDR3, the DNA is TGTGCCAGCAGTTTGGTCGCTGGACCGCTAGCGCCAGGGGGCCACGAGCAGTACTTC.

The CDR3 loop reads CSASFVGSNQPQHF. CDR3 coding DNA: TGCAGTGCTAGCTTTGTGGGTAGCAATCAGCCCCAGCATTTT. V and J are TRBV20-1 and TRBJ1-5; D gene unclear. Between the trimmed V and J ends, which lost 3 bases and 0 bases, there was a span of 9 bases. This CDR3 is built from 14 residues. The germline gives CDR1 DFQATT, CDR2 SNEGSKA (reference sequence).